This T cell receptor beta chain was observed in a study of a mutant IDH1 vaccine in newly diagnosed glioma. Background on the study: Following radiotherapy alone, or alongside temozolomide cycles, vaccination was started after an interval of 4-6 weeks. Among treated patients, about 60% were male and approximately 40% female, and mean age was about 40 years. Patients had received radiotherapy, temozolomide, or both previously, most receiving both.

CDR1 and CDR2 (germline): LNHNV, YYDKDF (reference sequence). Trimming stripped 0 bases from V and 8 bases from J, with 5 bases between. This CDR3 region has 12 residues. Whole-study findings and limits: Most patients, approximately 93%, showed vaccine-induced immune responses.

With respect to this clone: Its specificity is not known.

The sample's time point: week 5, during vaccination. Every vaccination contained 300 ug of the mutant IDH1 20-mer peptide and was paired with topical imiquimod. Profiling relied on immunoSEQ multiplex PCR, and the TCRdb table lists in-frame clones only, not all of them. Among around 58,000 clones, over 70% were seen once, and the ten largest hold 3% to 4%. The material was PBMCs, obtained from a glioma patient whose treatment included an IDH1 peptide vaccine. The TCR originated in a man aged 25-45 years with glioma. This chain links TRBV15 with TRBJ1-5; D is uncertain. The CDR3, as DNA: TGTGCCACCAGCAGAGAACCGAAGCCCCAGCATTTT. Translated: CATSREPKPQHF.